Each of the 26 T cell receptor beta chains below was sequenced from the same sample in a study of control samples from healthy donors and cancer patients. Assay: immunoSEQ multiplex PCR; the TCRdb copy retains only in-frame clones and omits some. The table has around 97,000 clones, approximately 90% seen once. Sequencing was carried out using PBMCs. The receptors shown here come from a man aged 55 to 70 with lung cancer.

This clone turned up a few times. The CDR3 coding sequence is TGTGCCACAAGGGGGACAGGGATGAACACCGGGGAGCTGTTTTTT. Translated, it gives CATRGTGMNTGELFF. The V call is TRBV3-1 (or the pseudogene TRBV3-2), the J call TRBJ2-2; 9 bases are a match to TRBD1. The CDR3 totals 15 residues. Germline V gives CDR1 LGHDT, CDR2 YNNKEL (reference sequence). Losses at the gene ends were 10 bases for V and 1 base for J; bases not matched to a gene: 7.

This clone was detected only once. V and J are TRBV5-1 and TRBJ2-5, with D hard to call. The germline gives CDR1 SGHRS, CDR2 YFSETQ. This CDR3 is 16 amino acids long. V was shortened by 0 bases and J by 0 bases, with 12 bases between the two germline ends. CDR3 protein: CASSLEGSPYQETQYF. The DNA for the CDR3 is TGCGCCAGCAGCTTGGAGGGCAGTCCGTACCAAGAGACCCAGTACTTC.

The chain has TRBV30 and TRBJ2-2; D remains ambiguous. The CDR3 has 14 residues. Germline V gene lookup returns CDR1 GTSNPN and CDR2 SVGIG (reference sequence). The ends were cut back, 4 bases at V and 0 bases at J, with 9 bases in the middle. CDR3 nucleotide sequence: TGTGCCTGGAAACAGCTCTCGAACACCGGGGAGCTGTTTTTT. Amino acid sequence: CAWKQLSNTGELFF.

This clone appeared a single time. The gene calls are TRBV9 and TRBJ1-5; the D gene is possibly TRBD1 (6 bases). The CDR3 spans 15 residues. Trimming removed 1 base from V and 5 bases from J, with 13 bases in between. Per germline, CDR1 SGDLS and CDR2 YYNGEE. The DNA of the CDR3 is TGTGCCAGCAGCGTAAGTGGGGGGCATGATCAGCCCCAGCATTTT. This sequence encodes CASSVSGGHDQPQHF.

The chain carries TRBV5-1 and TRBJ1-3, with no clear D. Per the germline V gene, CDR1 is SGHRS and CDR2 is YFSETQ. Trimming cost V 2 bases and J 0 bases, with 9 bases left between them. The CDR3 runs to 15 residues. The CDR3: CASSFLGISGNTIYF. CDR3 coding DNA: TGCGCCAGCAGCTTTTTGGGGATCTCTGGAAACACCATATATTTT.

The chain links TRBV19 to TRBJ1-5, with D unclear. This CDR3 spans 15 amino acids. V lost 3 bases and J lost 1, with 10 bases in between. From germline, CDR1 is LNHDA and CDR2 SQIVND (reference sequence). CDR3 region: CASSIFKHSNQPQHF. CDR3 DNA: TGTGCCAGTAGTATCTTTAAACACAGCAATCAGCCCCAGCATTTT.

The V gene is TRBV3-1 (or the pseudogene TRBV3-2), the J gene TRBJ1-5; D gene uncertain. The CDR3 spans 15 residues. In germline, CDR1 is LGHDT, CDR2 YNNKEL (reference sequence). Trimming pared 4 bases from V and 5 bases from J, leaving 15 bases between. This CDR3 reads CASSPSEKQYQPQHF. In nucleotides, the CDR3 is TGTGCCAGCAGCCCCTCGGAGAAGCAGTATCAGCCCCAGCATTTT.

This clone was observed many times. The genes are TRBV7-8 and TRBJ2-1; 8 bases line up with TRBD1. V was clipped by 8 bases and J by 7 bases; unmatched bases: 13. There are 15 residues in the CDR3. CDR1 is SGHVS, CDR2 FQNEAQ, per germline. The CDR3 DNA sequence: TGTGCCAGCGCGGACATCCCGCAGGGGGCGAATGAGCAGTTCTTC. It yields the protein CASADIPQGANEQFF.

The rearrangement uses TRBV7-9 and TRBJ1-4, with 7 bases identical to TRBD1. The CDR3 sequence is 12 residues long. The junction had 4 bases not matched to a gene; V was cut back by 6 bases and J by 9 bases. Germline V gene data show CDR1 as SEHNR and CDR2 as FQNEAQ (reference sequence). In nucleotides, the CDR3 is TGTGCCAGCAGTCGACAGGGCCAAAAACTGTTTTTT. Its protein is CASSRQGQKLFF.

The rearrangement joins TRBV20-1 to TRBJ1-1; no clear D gene. Germline V gene lookup returns CDR1 DFQATT and CDR2 SNEGSKA (reference sequence). V lost 6 bases to trimming and J lost 1 base, with 6 bases between them. The length of the CDR3 is 11 residues. The chain's CDR3 is CSAGRNTEAFF. The CDR3 DNA sequence: TGCAGTGCAGGCAGGAACACTGAAGCTTTCTTT.

V gene TRBV9 combines with J gene TRBJ2-2; D might be TRBD1 (6 bases). The CDR3 has 14 amino acids. Germline V CDR1 and CDR2: SGDLS, YYNGEE. Trimming took 6 bases from V and 5 from J, leaving 14 bases between them. In DNA form, the CDR3 reads TGTGCCAGCACCAGGGGTACCCTTACCGGGGAGCTGTTTTTT. Amino acids: CASTRGTLTGELFF.

The chain uses TRBV7-2 and TRBJ1-4; D perhaps matches TRBD1 (5 bases). Germline lookup yields CDR1 SGHTA and CDR2 FQGNSA. Trimming cost V 2 bases and J 8 bases, with 12 bases left between them. This CDR3 comprises 14 residues. CDR3 bases: TGTGCCAGCAGCTTATCAGGGATTCGGGAAAAACTGTTTTTT. As protein: CASSLSGIREKLFF.

The V and J genes are TRBV9 and TRBJ1-3; no definite D call. The ends were cut back, 0 bases at V and 8 bases at J, with 12 bases in the middle. From germline, CDR1 is SGDLS and CDR2 YYNGEE. This CDR3 region has 14 residues. The DNA of the CDR3 is TGTGCCAGCAGCGTAGAACAGTGGTCGGACACCATATATTTT. Translated, it gives CASSVEQWSDTIYF.

The chain couples TRBV11-3 to TRBJ2-7; TRBD2 is a possible D gene (5 bases). The germline V gene encodes CDR1 SGHNT and CDR2 YENEEA. CDR3 length equals 17 residues. The germline V and J ends were trimmed by 0 bases and 1 base, with 16 bases remaining between them. CDR3 sequence reads: CASSLDRMGPGSYEQYV. The CDR3 DNA reads as TGTGCCAGCAGCTTAGATCGGATGGGTCCGGGGTCCTACGAGCAGTACGTC.

The chain joins TRBV6-5 to TRBJ1-2; D gene ambiguous. V lost 6 bases and J lost 2, with 13 bases in between. CDR1 MNHEY and CDR2 SVGAGI come from the germline V gene. The CDR3 is made up of 14 amino acids. The CDR3 sequence: CASRVDGFNYGYTF. The CDR3 DNA follows: TGTGCCAGCAGGGTGGACGGGTTCAACTATGGCTACACCTTC.

J is TRBJ2-2 and V is TRBV7-9; 8 positions match TRBD2. CDR3 length equals 16 residues. The trim removed 5 bases at V and 3 bases at J, leaving 8 bases unmatched. The germline gives CDR1 SEHNR, CDR2 FQNEAQ (reference sequence). CDR3 residues: CASSRTLTSDTGELFF. The CDR3 coding sequence is TGTGCCAGCAGCCGAACATTGACTAGCGACACCGGGGAGCTGTTTTTT.

V gene TRBV11-3 combines with J gene TRBJ2-6, with TRBD1 matching 7 bases. The CDR3 has 16 residues. Per germline, CDR1 SGHNT and CDR2 YENEEA. V was clipped by 5 bases and J by 3 bases; unmatched bases: 7. The CDR3 DNA reads as TGTGCCAGCAGCCTCATAGGGGGCCTTGGGGCCAACGTCCTGACTTTC. It yields the protein CASSLIGGLGANVLTF.

This clone was detected a few times. The V and J genes are TRBV7-9 and TRBJ2-1; no clear D gene. Germline CDR1 and CDR2: SEHNR and FQNEAQ (reference sequence). The V end was cut by 7 bases, the J end by 2 bases, with 12 bases between. The CDR3 has 14 residues. The CDR3 is CASTPRATYNEQFF. The DNA of the CDR3 is TGTGCCAGCACCCCACGAGCTACCTACAATGAGCAGTTCTTC.

This clone was seen only once. The chain combines TRBV6-4 with TRBJ2-1, with 9 bases aligning to TRBD1. After removal of 0 bases from V and 4 bases from J, the junction contained 1 base not matched to a gene. The CDR3 extends over 15 amino acids. Germline V gene data show CDR1 as MRHNA and CDR2 as SNTAGT. CDR3 coding DNA: TGTGCCAGCAGTGACTCGACAGGGGGGTACAATGAGCAGTTCTTC. Translating gives CASSDSTGGYNEQFF.

This chain connects TRBV27 to TRBJ2-7; weak D call: TRBD1 (6 bases). The ends were cut back, 2 bases at V and 2 bases at J, with 10 bases in the middle. The CDR3 loop spans 14 amino acids. Germline CDR1 is MNHEY and CDR2 is SMNVEV (reference sequence). The CDR3 loop reads CASSLNRETYEQYF. CDR3 in DNA: TGTGCCAGCAGTTTAAACAGGGAAACCTACGAGCAGTACTTC.

The chain combines TRBV7-7 with TRBJ2-1, with no clear D. There are 15 residues in the CDR3. Germline V gene data show CDR1 as SSHAT and CDR2 as FNYEAQ (reference sequence). The germline V and J ends were trimmed by 1 base and 0 bases, with 7 bases remaining between them. This chain's CDR3 is CASSLELSSYNEQFF. CDR3 sequence (DNA): TGTGCCAGCAGCTTAGAACTGAGCTCCTACAATGAGCAGTTCTTC.

This chain links TRBV5-4 with TRBJ2-5; 12 positions match TRBD2. The CDR3 consists of 16 residues. V trimming: 0 bases; J trimming: 7 bases; junction bases outside the gene matches: 7. Germline CDR1 SGHNT, CDR2 YYREEE (reference sequence). CDR3: CASSLVASGGAGTQYF. The CDR3 DNA sequence: TGTGCCAGCAGCTTGGTGGCTAGCGGGGGGGCCGGGACCCAGTACTTC.

The chain's CDR3 is CASTPTGNSNQPQHF. The DNA of the CDR3 is TGTGCCAGCACCCCGACAGGGAATAGCAATCAGCCCCAGCATTTT. The chain combines TRBV6-5 with TRBJ1-5; TRBD1 matches at 7 bases. J gave up 0 bases and V 7 bases, and 6 bases lay outside the gene matches. The germline V gene encodes CDR1 MNHEY and CDR2 SVGAGI. The CDR3 spans 15 residues.

This clone was observed a single time. The chain uses TRBV29-1 and TRBJ2-5, with D possibly being TRBD1 or TRBD2 (5 bases each). Trimming took 3 bases from V and 0 from J, leaving 11 bases between them. This CDR3 is 14 amino acids long. Per the germline V gene, CDR1 is SQVTM and CDR2 is ANQGSEA. As DNA, the CDR3 is TGCAGCGTTGACGGGGCGGCCAACCAAGAGACCCAGTACTTC. Translated, it gives CSVDGAANQETQYF.

The genes are TRBV5-8 and TRBJ1-3, with D maybe TRBD1 (6 bases). Germline CDR1 and CDR2: SGHTS and YDEGEE. The CDR3 runs to 16 residues. V shed 3 bases and J shed 4 bases, with 17 bases lying between them. The CDR3 DNA reads TGTGCCAGCAGCTGGGGGGCTCAGGCTTACGGAAACACCATATATTTT. Encoded protein: CASSWGAQAYGNTIYF.

The chain is built from TRBV9 and TRBJ2-3; no reliable D call. CDR1 and CDR2 (germline): SGDLS, YYNGEE. The CDR3 spans 15 residues. Trimming took 2 bases from V and 2 from J, leaving 12 bases between them. In nucleotides, the CDR3 is TGTGCCAGCAGCGTGGTAGACGGCTACACAGATACGCAGTATTTT. Translated: CASSVVDGYTDTQYF. Together with reference TRBV9 and TRBJ2-3, the CDR3 gives the full variable domain: DSGVTQTPKHLITATGQRVTLRCSPRSGDLSVYWYQQSLDQGLQFLIQYYNGEERAKGNILERFSAQQFPDLHSELNLSSLELGDSALYFCASSVVDGYTDTQYFGPGTRLTVL.